This T cell receptor beta chain was documented in a study of T-cell reconstitution after alpha-beta-depleted transplantation in children. V shed 4 bases, J shed 3 bases, and the junction held 6 bases outside the gene matches. CDR1 is SGHTA, CDR2 FQGNSA, per germline. The CDR3 is made up of 16 amino acids. Preparing the TCRbeta library involved the use of unique molecular identifiers. A single record per CDR3 protein comes from TCRdb applying MiXCR to the PCR reads. The sample shows around 250,000 distinct CDR3 sequences, nearly 10% of them seen only once. This specimen consisted of PBMCs from the stem cell graft donor, obtained from the stem cell graft. V and J are TRBV7-2 and TRBJ1-3; 10 bases fit TRBD1. The receptor was derived from a human donor who donated a stem cell graft to a child with SCID. The CDR3 bases are TGTGCCAGCAGCTCACCGGGACAGGGGTTTGGAAACACCATATATTTT. Protein sequence: CASSSPGQGFGNTIYF. Full variable domain (rest looked up from reference TRBV7-2 and TRBJ1-3): GAGVSQSPSNKVTEKGKDVELRCDPISGHTALYWYRQSLGQGLEFLIYFQGNSAPDKSGLPSDRFSAERTGGSVSTLTIQRTQQEDSAVYLCASSSPGQGFGNTIYFGEGSWLTVV.